This TCR beta chain originates from a study of blood T cell repertoires in COVID-19. Background on the study: Collection of acute and convalescent COVID-19 samples took place in the United States, Italy and Spain. T cells, B-cell-depleted T cells, or PBMCs supplied cDNA or gDNA.

The sample holds a few counts of this clone. Authors' methods: It was from reference gene primer amplification that nucleated cell counts were estimated. This table comes from immunoSEQ multiplex PCR, and its TCRdb copy is limited to in-frame clones, with some not included. V, J and clone size are those of that table, while D and trimming were read from the DNA. The sample consists of 500,000 to 600,000 clones, about 89% of them appearing once. The V end was cut by 0 bases, the J end by 1 base, with 6 bases between. The germline gives CDR1 SQVTM, CDR2 ANQGSEA. The CDR3 runs to 13 residues. The sequence was collected from a woman in her forties or fifties with COVID-19, enrolled during active disease. V and J are TRBV29-1 and TRBJ1-1; no reliable D call. The sample taken for sequencing was peripheral blood. CDR3 in DNA: TGCAGCGTTGAAGATACATCGAACACTGAAGCTTTCTTT. Translation: CSVEDTSNTEAFF. The variable domain in full, with the rest retrieved from reference TRBV29-1 and TRBJ1-1, is SAVISQKPSRDICQRGTSLTIQCQVDSQVTMMFWYRQQPGQSLTLIATANQGSEATYESGFVIDKFPISRPNLTFSTLTVSNMSPEDSSIYLCSVEDTSNTEAFFGQGTRLTVV.